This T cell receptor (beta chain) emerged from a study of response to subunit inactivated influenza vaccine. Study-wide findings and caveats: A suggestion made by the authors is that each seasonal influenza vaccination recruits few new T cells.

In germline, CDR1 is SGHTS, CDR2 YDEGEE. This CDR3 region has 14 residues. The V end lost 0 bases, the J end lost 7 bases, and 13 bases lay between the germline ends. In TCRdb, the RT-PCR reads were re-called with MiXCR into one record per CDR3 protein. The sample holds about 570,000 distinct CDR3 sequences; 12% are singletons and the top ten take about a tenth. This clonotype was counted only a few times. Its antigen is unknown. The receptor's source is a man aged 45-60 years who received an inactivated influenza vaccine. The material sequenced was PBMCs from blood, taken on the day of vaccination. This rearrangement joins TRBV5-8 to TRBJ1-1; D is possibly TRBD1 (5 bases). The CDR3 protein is CASSLAQDTFEAFF. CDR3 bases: TGTGCCAGCAGCTTGGCCCAGGACACCTTTGAAGCTTTCTTT.